The TCR beta chain under discussion was sequenced for a study of shared clonotypes between healthy human individuals. Assay used: immunoSEQ multiplex PCR; TCRdb lists only in-frame clones, some missing. The sample consists of 2 million to 2.5 million clones, less than 95% of them appearing once. The CDR3 loop spans 14 amino acids. Trimming cost V 0 bases and J 2 bases, with 7 bases left between them. Germline loops: CDR1 SGDLS, CDR2 YYNGEE. Study-wide results and limits: Relative to memory subsets, naive subsets generally showed larger estimated richness.

Comment on this clone: The antigen remains undetermined.

What was sequenced was naive CD4+ T cells from PBMCs. Subset defined: CD45RA+ positively selected. The sequence was collected from a young man in good health. Some clones in this sample may be carry-over from other donors' samples. V usage is TRBV9 and J usage is TRBJ2-3, with no clear D. In DNA, the CDR3 is TGTGCCAGCAGCGTAGGCAGGTTCACAGATACGCAGTATTTT. Protein sequence: CASSVGRFTDTQYF.